What follows are 29 T cell receptor beta chains derived from one specimen sequenced in a study of shared clonotypes between healthy human individuals. Method: immunoSEQ multiplex PCR; TCRdb's copy keeps in-frame clones and lacks some. The table has 2 million to 2.5 million clones, 90% to 97% seen once. Specimen: naive CD4+ T cells sorted from blood. Subset here: CD45RA+ positively selected. These receptors all stem from a man younger than 30 in good health.

The V call is TRBV30, the J call TRBJ1-6, with D tentatively TRBD1 (6 bases). V dropped 4 bases and J dropped 7 bases, with 11 bases sitting between them. Looked up from germline, CDR1 is GTSNPN and CDR2 is SVGIG (reference sequence). The CDR3 loop spans 13 amino acids. The CDR3 is CAWNTGPNSPLHF. The CDR3 bases are TGTGCCTGGAACACAGGGCCAAATTCACCCCTCCACTTT.

The chain couples TRBV2 to TRBJ2-3; D is possibly TRBD2 (5 bases). CDR3 length: 15 residues. Trimming took 3 bases from V and 8 from J, leaving 18 bases between them. Germline lookup yields CDR1 SNHLY and CDR2 FYNNEI. The CDR3 loop reads CASSDPSRTTTTQYF. CDR3 in DNA: TGTGCCAGCAGTGATCCTAGCCGCACCACCACTACGCAGTATTTT.

CDR3 DNA: TGTGCCAGCAGCTTAGCGTACACCGGGGAGCTGTTTTTT. Encoded protein: CASSLAYTGELFF. The gene calls are TRBV7-2 and TRBJ2-2; no clear D. CDR1 is SGHTA and CDR2 is FQGNSA in the germline V gene. Trimming cost V 0 bases and J 3 bases, with 2 bases left between them. The CDR3 sequence is 13 residues long. The full variable domain, with the rest looked up from reference TRBV7-2 and TRBJ2-2, is GAGVSQSPSNKVTEKGKDVELRCDPISGHTALYWYRQSLGQGLEFLIYFQGNSAPDKSGLPSDRFSAERTGGSVSTLTIQRTQQEDSAVYLCASSLAYTGELFFGEGSRLTVL.

The chain links TRBV6-1 to TRBJ2-2; TRBD1 agrees at 9 bases. This CDR3 has 13 residues. Germline V CDR1 and CDR2: MNHNS, SASEGT. After removal of 8 bases from V and 5 bases from J, the junction contained 3 bases not matched to a gene. This CDR3 is CASQTGGTGELFF. CDR3 DNA sequence: TGTGCCAGCCAGACAGGGGGTACCGGGGAGCTGTTTTTT.

The chain employs TRBV11-2 and TRBJ2-7, with D perhaps matching TRBD1 (6 bases). The CDR3 is 13 amino acids. Germline lookup yields CDR1 SGHAT and CDR2 FQNNGV. V was pared by 3 bases and J by 6 bases, with 12 bases between. This CDR3 reads CASSFQTGLEQYF. In DNA, the CDR3 is TGTGCCAGCAGCTTCCAAACAGGGCTCGAGCAGTACTTC.

The rearrangement links TRBV5-1 to TRBJ2-1; weak D call: TRBD2 (6 bases). Trimming took off 7 bases at V and 0 bases at J, with 14 bases between the two ends. The CDR3 sequence is 15 residues long. In germline, CDR1 is SGHRS, CDR2 YFSETQ. The CDR3 loop reads CASRRDGSSYNEQFF. The CDR3 DNA is TGCGCCAGCCGGAGGGACGGGAGCTCCTACAATGAGCAGTTCTTC.

The chain combines TRBV30 with TRBJ2-5; 7 nucleotides align to TRBD1. After removal of 2 bases from V and 4 bases from J, the junction contained 7 bases not matched to a gene. The CDR3 is made up of 14 amino acids. Germline CDR1 GTSNPN, CDR2 SVGIG (reference sequence). CDR3 sequence: CAWSFAGGGETQYF. Here the CDR3 DNA reads TGTGCCTGGAGTTTTGCAGGGGGTGGAGAGACCCAGTACTTC.

V is TRBV4-1 and J is TRBJ1-1; perhaps TRBD1 as D (5 bases). The CDR3 has 12 amino acids. Trimming removed 5 bases from V and 8 bases from J, with 12 bases in between. CDR1 and CDR2 from the germline V gene are MGHRA and YSYEKL. The CDR3 loop reads CASSVSRGEAFF. Here the CDR3 DNA reads TGCGCCAGCAGCGTAAGTAGGGGAGAAGCTTTCTTT.

V gene TRBV29-1 combines with J gene TRBJ1-2; 8 positions match TRBD1. Trimming took 4 bases from V and 3 from J; bases not matched to a gene: 7. CDR3 length: 14 amino acids. Germline V gene sequence: CDR1 SQVTM, CDR2 ANQGSEA. CDR3 DNA: TGCAGCGTTGGAAAGACAGGGGTTGACTATGGCTACACCTTC. Encoded protein: CSVGKTGVDYGYTF.

The V and J genes are TRBV6-5 and TRBJ1-6; D remains unclear. Trimming removed 2 bases at V and 0 bases at J, with 8 bases between. The CDR3 consists of 16 residues. Germline V CDR1 and CDR2: MNHEY, SVGAGI. CDR3 residues: CASSYLQSSYNSPLHF. The DNA of the CDR3 is TGTGCCAGCAGTTACCTCCAGAGCTCCTATAATTCACCCCTCCACTTT.

J is TRBJ1-2 and V is TRBV2, with D perhaps matching TRBD1 (6 bases). This CDR3 is 12 amino acids long. The V end was cut by 7 bases, the J end by 14 bases, with 20 bases between. Germline V gene data show CDR1 as SNHLY and CDR2 as FYNNEI. The CDR3 sequence: CASNRAKQGLTF. The CDR3 nucleotides are TGTGCCAGCAATCGAGCTAAACAGGGTTTAACCTTC. Together with reference TRBV2 and TRBJ1-2, the CDR3 gives the full variable domain: EPEVTQTPSHQVTQMGQEVILRCVPISNHLYFYWYRQILGQKVEFLVSFYNNEISEKSEIFDDQFSVERPDGSNFTLKIRSTKLEDSAMYFCASNRAKQGLTFGSGTRLTVV.

This sequence joins TRBV27 and TRBJ1-5; 8 bases match TRBD1. This CDR3 is built from 16 residues. Trimming took 6 bases from V and 0 from J; bases not matched to a gene: 7. Germline V gene lookup returns CDR1 MNHEY and CDR2 SMNVEV (reference sequence). CDR3 loop: CASRQGEDYSNQPQHF. In DNA, the CDR3 is TGTGCCAGCAGACAGGGGGAAGATTATAGCAATCAGCCCCAGCATTTT.

The rearrangement uses TRBV27 and TRBJ2-3, with 8 bases fitting TRBD2. The length of the CDR3 is 15 residues. The V gene's germline CDR1 is MNHEY and CDR2 SMNVEV (reference sequence). V gave up 5 bases and J gave up 5 bases; unmatched junction bases: 9. For the CDR3, the DNA is TGTGCCAGCAGTGTCAGGACTAGCCGGGGAGATACGCAGTATTTT. It is translated as CASSVRTSRGDTQYF.

The chain carries TRBV5-1 and TRBJ2-3; D unclear. Trimming stripped 0 bases from V and 8 bases from J, with 7 bases between. The germline gives CDR1 SGHRS, CDR2 YFSETQ. This CDR3 has 12 amino acids. For the CDR3, the DNA is TGCGCCAGCAGCTTGGAACCCCCTACGCAGTATTTT. Amino acid sequence: CASSLEPPTQYF.

The table lists this clone with a count of one. The chain carries TRBV18 and TRBJ1-2; D is possibly TRBD1 (5 bases). The CDR3 sequence is 14 residues long. V was shortened by 8 bases and J by 1 base, with 14 bases between the two germline ends. The germline V gene has CDR1 KGHSH and CDR2 LQKENI. As DNA, the CDR3 is TGTGCCAGCGCTTCTACGGGGCATAACTATGGCTACACCTTC. This translates into CASASTGHNYGYTF.

J is TRBJ1-2 and V is TRBV7-2; D unclear. The CDR3 is made up of 17 amino acids. Germline lookup yields CDR1 SGHTA and CDR2 FQGNSA. Trimming shortened V by 2 bases and J by 11 bases, and 27 bases separated the two germline ends. The CDR3 region is CASSLTAGGALHIGYTF. The CDR3 bases are TGTGCCAGCAGCTTAACGGCGGGAGGTGCCCTCCATATAGGTTACACCTTC.

The V gene is TRBV5-1, the J gene TRBJ1-6; D call uncertain. V lost 2 bases, J lost 7 bases, and 4 bases lay in between. Germline V gene sequence: CDR1 SGHRS, CDR2 YFSETQ. This CDR3 contains 12 residues. CDR3 sequence (DNA): TGCGCCAGCAGCTTATTAAATTCACCCCTCCACTTT. It encodes CASSLLNSPLHF.

About this clone: The sample carries other DNA sequences with the same CDR3. The V and J genes are TRBV4-3 and TRBJ2-3, with 9 bases identical to TRBD1. The trim removed 1 base at V and 4 bases at J, leaving 3 bases unmatched. The CDR3 has 15 residues. The V gene's germline CDR1 is LGHNA and CDR2 YSLEER. As DNA, the CDR3 is TGCGCCAGCAGCCAAGGACAGGGGGTTGCAGATACGCAGTATTTT. Its translation: CASSQGQGVADTQYF.

The chain carries TRBV11-2 and TRBJ2-3; 9 bases map to TRBD2. Germline V lookup: CDR1 SGHAT, CDR2 FQNNGV. The CDR3 loop spans 16 amino acids. The V and J ends lost 5 bases and 5 bases, in that order; junction bases with no gene match: 11. Here the CDR3 DNA reads TGTGCCAGCAGCCCAGTTAGCGGGAGCGCCCGAGATACGCAGTATTTT. It codes for CASSPVSGSARDTQYF.

The chain is built from TRBV7-9 and TRBJ2-1; tentatively, D is TRBD1 (6 bases). Per the germline V gene, CDR1 is SEHNR and CDR2 is FQNEAQ (reference sequence). The CDR3 consists of 12 residues. The ends were cut back, 5 bases at V and 10 bases at J, with 12 bases in the middle. This chain's CDR3 is CASSQSGQEQFF. CDR3 in DNA: TGTGCCAGCAGCCAAAGTGGACAGGAGCAGTTCTTC.

This chain uses TRBV7-2 with TRBJ1-3; D unclear. Germline CDR1 and CDR2: SGHTA and FQGNSA. The CDR3 covers 16 residues. The V end lost 2 bases, the J end lost 2 bases, and 13 bases lay between the germline ends. The DNA of the CDR3 is TGTGCCAGCAGCTTATCTCCAACGTTGGCTGGAAACACCATATATTTT. Its translation: CASSLSPTLAGNTIYF.

V gene TRBV7-6 combines with J gene TRBJ1-1; TRBD1 aligns across 9 bases. Germline trimming cut 0 bases from V and 1 base from J; bases unmatched to any gene: 3. The CDR3 is 16 residues long. Per the germline V gene, CDR1 is SGHVS and CDR2 is FNYEAQ. CDR3: CASSLARDRENTEAFF. In DNA, the CDR3 is TGTGCCAGCAGCTTAGCTCGGGACAGGGAGAACACTGAAGCTTTCTTT.

The chain has TRBV11-2 and TRBJ2-7, with D tentatively TRBD1 (6 bases). The germline V gene encodes CDR1 SGHAT and CDR2 FQNNGV. Trimming shortened V by 4 bases and J by 3 bases, and 13 bases separated the two germline ends. CDR3 length equals 14 residues. As DNA, the CDR3 is TGTGCCAGCAGCTCAACGGGGACATACTACGAGCAGTACTTC. Protein: CASSSTGTYYEQYF.

Remarks on this clone: This CDR3 is also generated by other DNA sequences in the sample. The rearrangement links TRBV5-1 to TRBJ2-7; a weak D match, TRBD2 (5 bases). Trimming pared 0 bases from V and 3 bases from J, leaving 10 bases between. The CDR3 length is 14 residues. CDR1 is SGHRS, CDR2 YFSETQ, per germline. CDR3 sequence reads: CASSLVGLSYEQYF. For the CDR3, the DNA is TGCGCCAGCAGCTTGGTCGGACTCAGCTACGAGCAGTACTTC.

The V and J genes are TRBV19 and TRBJ2-7; 12 nucleotides line up with TRBD2. The trim removed 4 bases at V and 3 bases at J, leaving 1 base unmatched. The CDR3 runs to 14 residues. The germline V gene encodes CDR1 LNHDA and CDR2 SQIVND (reference sequence). CDR3 amino acids: CASSTGLAGYEQYF. As DNA, the CDR3 is TGTGCCAGTAGTACGGGACTAGCGGGCTACGAGCAGTACTTC. Full variable domain (missing parts from reference TRBV19 and TRBJ2-7): DGGITQSPKYLFRKEGQNVTLSCEQNLNHDAMYWYRQDPGQGLRLIYYSQIVNDFQKGDIAEGYSVSREKKESFPLTVTSAQKNPTAFYLCASSTGLAGYEQYFGPGTRLTVT.

The V and J genes are TRBV27 and TRBJ1-4; D is possibly TRBD1 (6 bases). Deletions cut 0 bases from V and 5 bases from J, with 10 bases between. The CDR3 has 15 amino acids. Germline V gene sequence: CDR1 MNHEY, CDR2 SMNVEV (reference sequence). The CDR3 coding sequence is TGTGCCAGCAGTTTATCGATGGGGGGCAATGAAAAACTGTTTTTT. Its protein product is CASSLSMGGNEKLFF.

This clone was observed a single time. This chain connects TRBV5-6 to TRBJ2-3; 7 nucleotides align to TRBD1. With V trimmed by 2 bases and J by 1 base, 1 base remained unmatched. Germline V lookup: CDR1 SGHDT, CDR2 YYEEEE. There are 14 residues in the CDR3. CDR3 residues: CASSLGGRTDTQYF. CDR3 bases: TGTGCCAGCAGCTTAGGGGGCCGCACAGATACGCAGTATTTT.

The rearrangement links TRBV18 to TRBJ1-2, with 10 bases lining up with TRBD1. The V gene's germline CDR1 is KGHSH and CDR2 LQKENI. The CDR3 sequence is 16 residues long. J was trimmed by 6 bases and V by 0 bases; bases with no gene match: 7. In nucleotides, the CDR3 is TGTGCCAGCTCACCACCATCTACCGGGACAGGGGATGGCTACACCTTC. Translation gives CASSPPSTGTGDGYTF.

The chain recombines TRBV7-2 with TRBJ2-2; D is tentatively TRBD1 or TRBD2 (5 bases each). The CDR3 spans 17 residues. V was shortened by 4 bases and J by 0 bases, with 15 bases between the two germline ends. The germline gives CDR1 SGHTA, CDR2 FQGNSA. CDR3 in amino acids: CASSSAPGTPNTGELFF. CDR3 nucleotide sequence: TGTGCCAGCAGCTCGGCCCCCGGGACCCCGAACACCGGGGAGCTGTTTTTT.